This entry concerns a single T cell receptor (beta chain). The antigen remains undetermined. This record belongs to a study of T cell repertoires in cytomegalovirus infection. About the research overall: Both a matching HLA type and CMV infection were indicated by public TCR beta signatures. Study-wide results and limits: In two of eight donors, the top clonotype was HLA-C-restricted CMV-specific. Using cumulative public TCR beta family frequency, the authors identified those who carried CMV together with the relevant HLA.

TCRdb redid the calling of the reads with MiXCR, one entry per CDR3 protein. In the table there are roughly 350,000 distinct CDR3 sequences, roughly a third of which are singletons. The CDR3 totals 16 residues. The germline CDR1 and CDR2 sequences are SEHNR and FQNEAQ (reference sequence). Trimming took 7 bases from V and 1 from J; bases not matched to a gene: 7. Material: cultured PBMCs, obtained from culture after CMV antigen stimulation. This chain joins TRBV7-9 and TRBJ2-3; the match to TRBD2 covers 11 bases. The clonotype was recovered from a human donor in good health (CMV status not recorded). Some clones in this sample may be carry-over from other donors' samples. DNA of the CDR3: TGTGCCAGCACCACTAGCGGGAGAGCGGGCACAGATACGCAGTATTTT. Its protein product is CASTTSGRAGTDTQYF. Using reference TRBV7-9 and TRBJ2-3 for the parts outside the CDR3, the full variable domain is DTGVSQNPRHKITKRGQNVTFRCDPISEHNRLYWYRQTLGQGPEFLTYFQNEAQLEKSRLLSDRFSAERPKGSFSTLEIQRTEQGDSAMYLCASTTSGRAGTDTQYFGPGTRLTVL.